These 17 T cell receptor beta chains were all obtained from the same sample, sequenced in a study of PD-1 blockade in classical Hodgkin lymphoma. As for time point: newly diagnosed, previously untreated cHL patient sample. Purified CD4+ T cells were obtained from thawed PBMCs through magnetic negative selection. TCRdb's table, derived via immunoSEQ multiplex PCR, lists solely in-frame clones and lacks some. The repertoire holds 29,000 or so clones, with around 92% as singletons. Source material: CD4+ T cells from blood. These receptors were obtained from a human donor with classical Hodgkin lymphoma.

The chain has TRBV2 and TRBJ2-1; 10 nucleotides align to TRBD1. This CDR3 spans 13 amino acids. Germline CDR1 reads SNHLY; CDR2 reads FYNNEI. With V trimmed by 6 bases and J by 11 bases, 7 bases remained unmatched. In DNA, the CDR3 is TGTGCCAGCAGGCGGGACAGGGGCCTTAAGCAGTTCTTC. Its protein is CASRRDRGLKQFF.

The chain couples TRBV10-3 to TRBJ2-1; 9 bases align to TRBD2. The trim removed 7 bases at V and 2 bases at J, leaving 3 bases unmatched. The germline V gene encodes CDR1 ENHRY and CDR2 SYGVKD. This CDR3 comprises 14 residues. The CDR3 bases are TGTGCCATCATTCTAGCGGGGACCTACAATGAGCAGTTCTTC. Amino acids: CAIILAGTYNEQFF.

CDR3 amino acids: CASRGTLLVETQYF. The CDR3 DNA follows: TGTGCCAGCAGGGGGACCCTTCTGGTGGAGACCCAGTACTTC. This chain connects TRBV6-6 to TRBJ2-5; D could derive from TRBD1 or TRBD2 (5 bases each). Germline lookup yields CDR1 MNHNY and CDR2 SVGAGI (reference sequence). V gave up 6 bases and J gave up 5 bases, with 16 bases separating them. The CDR3 contains 14 residues.

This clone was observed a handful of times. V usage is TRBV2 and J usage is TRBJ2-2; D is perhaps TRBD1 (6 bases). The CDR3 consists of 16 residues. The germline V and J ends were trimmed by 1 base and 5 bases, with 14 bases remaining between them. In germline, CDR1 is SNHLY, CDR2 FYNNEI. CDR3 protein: CASSEGGQAQTGELFF. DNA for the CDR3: TGTGCCAGCAGTGAAGGGGGGCAGGCTCAAACCGGGGAGCTGTTTTTT.

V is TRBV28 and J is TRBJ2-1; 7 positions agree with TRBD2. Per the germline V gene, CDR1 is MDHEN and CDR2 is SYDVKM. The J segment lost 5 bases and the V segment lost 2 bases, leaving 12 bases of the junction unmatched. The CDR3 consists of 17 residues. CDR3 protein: CASSLRPWRAGDNEQFF. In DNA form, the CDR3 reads TGTGCCAGCAGTTTAAGGCCCTGGAGGGCGGGGGACAATGAGCAGTTCTTC.

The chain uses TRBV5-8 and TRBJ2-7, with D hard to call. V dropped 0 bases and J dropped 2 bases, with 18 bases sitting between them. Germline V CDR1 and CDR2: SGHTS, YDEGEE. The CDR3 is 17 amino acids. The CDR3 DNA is TGTGCCAGCAGCTTGGTAAGGCAGTCAACTTTAGCCTACGAGCAGTACTTC. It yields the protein CASSLVRQSTLAYEQYF.

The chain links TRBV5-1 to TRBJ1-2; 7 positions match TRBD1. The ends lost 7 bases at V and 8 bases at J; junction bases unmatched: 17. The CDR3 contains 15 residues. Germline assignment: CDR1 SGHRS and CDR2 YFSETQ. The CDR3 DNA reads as TGCGCCAGCGGCCCACCGTCCCCCAGGGGGAAGGGCTACACCTTC. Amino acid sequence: CASGPPSPRGKGYTF.

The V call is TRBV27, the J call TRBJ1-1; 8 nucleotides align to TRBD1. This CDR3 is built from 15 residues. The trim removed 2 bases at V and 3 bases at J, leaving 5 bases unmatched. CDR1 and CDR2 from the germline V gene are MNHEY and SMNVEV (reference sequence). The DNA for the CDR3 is TGTGCCAGCAGTTTAGCCCGCAGGGGGCACACTGAAGCTTTCTTT. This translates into CASSLARRGHTEAFF.

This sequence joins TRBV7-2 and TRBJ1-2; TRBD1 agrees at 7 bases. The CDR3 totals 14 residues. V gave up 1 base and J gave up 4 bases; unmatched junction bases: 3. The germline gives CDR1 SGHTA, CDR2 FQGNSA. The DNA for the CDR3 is TGTGCCAGCAGCTTAGGACAGGGACCCTATGGCTACACCTTC. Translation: CASSLGQGPYGYTF.

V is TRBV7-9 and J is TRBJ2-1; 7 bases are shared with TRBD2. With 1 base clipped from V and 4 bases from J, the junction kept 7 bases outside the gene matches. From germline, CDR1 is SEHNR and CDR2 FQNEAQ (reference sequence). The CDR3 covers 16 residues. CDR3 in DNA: TGTGCCAGCAGCTTAGGGCTAGCGGCGAGGTACAATGAGCAGTTCTTC. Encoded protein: CASSLGLAARYNEQFF.

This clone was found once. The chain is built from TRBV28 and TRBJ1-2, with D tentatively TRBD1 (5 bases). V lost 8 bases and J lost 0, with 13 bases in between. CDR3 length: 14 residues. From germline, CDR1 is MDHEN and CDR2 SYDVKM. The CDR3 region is CASDSTLANYGYTF. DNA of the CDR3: TGTGCCAGCGACAGCACTTTAGCTAACTATGGCTACACCTTC.

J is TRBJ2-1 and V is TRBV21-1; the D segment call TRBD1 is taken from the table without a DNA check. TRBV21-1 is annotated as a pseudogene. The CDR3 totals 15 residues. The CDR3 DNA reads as TGTGCCAGCAGCAACCGGGACACCCCTTACAATGAGCAGTTCTTC. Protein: CASSNRDTPYNEQFF.

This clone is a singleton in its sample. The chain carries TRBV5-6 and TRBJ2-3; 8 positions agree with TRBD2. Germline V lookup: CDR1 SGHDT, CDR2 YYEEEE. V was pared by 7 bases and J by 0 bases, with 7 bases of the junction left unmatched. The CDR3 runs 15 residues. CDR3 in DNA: TGTGCCAGCTCCAGACTAGCGCTGAGCACAGATACGCAGTATTTT. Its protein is CASSRLALSTDTQYF.

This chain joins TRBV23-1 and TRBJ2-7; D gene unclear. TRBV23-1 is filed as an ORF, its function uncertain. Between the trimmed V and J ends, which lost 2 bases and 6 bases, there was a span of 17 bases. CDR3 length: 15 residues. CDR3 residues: CASSQTVGVTGEQYF. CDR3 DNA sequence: TGCGCCAGCAGTCAAACTGTCGGAGTAACGGGCGAGCAGTACTTC.

For the CDR3, the DNA is TGTGCCAGCTCGAGAGACCGCACTGAAGCTTTCTTT. Translated: CASSRDRTEAFF. The J gene is TRBJ1-1, the V gene TRBV6-5; D gene uncertain. Trimming took off 8 bases at V and 4 bases at J, with 11 bases between the two ends. Germline CDR1 reads MNHEY; CDR2 reads SVGAGI. This CDR3 is built from 12 residues.

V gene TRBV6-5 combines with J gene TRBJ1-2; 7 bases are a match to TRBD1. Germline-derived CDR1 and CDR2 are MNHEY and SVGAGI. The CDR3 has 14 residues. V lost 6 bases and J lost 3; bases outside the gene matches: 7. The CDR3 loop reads CASRRGGADYGYTF. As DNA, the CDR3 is TGTGCCAGCAGGAGAGGGGGCGCTGACTATGGCTACACCTTC.

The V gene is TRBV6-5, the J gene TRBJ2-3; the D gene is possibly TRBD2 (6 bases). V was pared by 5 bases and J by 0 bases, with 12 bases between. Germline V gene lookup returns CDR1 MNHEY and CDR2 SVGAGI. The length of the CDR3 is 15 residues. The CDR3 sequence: CASSGVGGSTDTQYF. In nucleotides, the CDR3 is TGTGCCAGCAGTGGGGTCGGGGGTAGCACAGATACGCAGTATTTT.